The 8 T cell receptor beta chains reported below all come from one sample, sequenced in a study of cytomegalovirus exposure and HLA in healthy donors. The PCR employed 60 Vbeta primers together with 13 Jbeta primers. Using immunoSEQ multiplex PCR, the repertoire was profiled, and TCRdb retains in-frame clones only, with some absent. The repertoire holds 150,000 to 180,000 clones, with about 80% as singletons. Sequencing used PBMCs. The receptors come from a woman aged 40 to 50 in good health and CMV-seronegative.

Only one count was recorded for this clone. The chain links TRBV2 to TRBJ1-1; a weak D match, TRBD1 (5 bases). The CDR3 contains 16 residues. Germline CDR1 and CDR2: SNHLY and FYNNEI. The ends were cut back, 8 bases at V and 3 bases at J, with 22 bases in the middle. CDR3 in amino acids: CASPGRGLDGDTEAFF. The CDR3, as DNA: TGTGCCAGCCCGGGGAGGGGACTAGATGGGGACACTGAAGCTTTCTTT.

J is TRBJ2-3 and V is TRBV25-1; the D gene is possibly TRBD1 (5 bases). Germline values: CDR1 MGHDK, CDR2 SYGVNS. V shed 5 bases and J shed 3 bases, with 6 bases lying between them. This CDR3 region has 12 residues. The chain's CDR3 is CASSPGTDTQYF. The CDR3 bases are TGTGCCAGCAGTCCAGGGACAGATACGCAGTATTTT.

The chain recombines TRBV6-5 with TRBJ2-7, with D uncertain. Germline-derived CDR1 and CDR2 are MNHEY and SVGAGI. The germline V and J ends were trimmed by 7 bases and 6 bases, with 16 bases remaining between them. The CDR3 loop spans 13 amino acids. DNA for the CDR3: TGTGCCAGCACCACTGGGCCCTTGGGCGAGCAGTACTTC. Translated, it gives CASTTGPLGEQYF.

V and J are TRBV5-1 and TRBJ2-1, with D possibly TRBD2 on 5 matching bases. The CDR3 consists of 16 residues. The germline CDR1 and CDR2 sequences are SGHRS and YFSETQ. Trimming cost V 4 bases and J 4 bases, with 18 bases left between them. CDR3 in amino acids: CASSLGGLALYNEQFF. The CDR3 DNA is TGCGCCAGCAGCCTAGGAGGACTTGCACTTTACAATGAGCAGTTCTTC.

This clone was seen a handful of times. V and J are TRBV29-1 and TRBJ2-7; a possible D gene is TRBD1 (9 bases). Germline loops: CDR1 SQVTM, CDR2 ANQGSEA. V shed 7 bases and J shed 4 bases, with 17 bases lying between them. There are 13 residues in the CDR3. The CDR3 DNA reads as TGCAGCGCCCGGGGGGGACAGGGTTACGAGCAGTACTTC. Amino acids: CSARGGQGYEQYF.

In this sample, this clone turned up a few times. The rearrangement links TRBV13 to TRBJ1-5; no clear D gene. Germline CDR1 PRHDT, CDR2 FYEKMQ (reference sequence). The CDR3 has 14 residues. Between the trimmed V and J ends, which lost 7 bases and 10 bases, there was a span of 20 bases. The CDR3 DNA follows: TGTGCCAGCACCGGCGGGAGACCTAGGACCCCCCAGCATTTT. It specifies CASTGGRPRTPQHF.

The genes are TRBV27 and TRBJ1-2, with 9 bases identical to TRBD1. J lost 1 base, V lost 6 bases, and 9 bases had no gene match. The CDR3 runs to 16 residues. Germline V gene lookup returns CDR1 MNHEY and CDR2 SMNVEV (reference sequence). DNA of the CDR3: TGTGCCAGCAGAGAGGCCGGGACAGGGTTTAACTATGGCTACACCTTC. Translation: CASREAGTGFNYGYTF.

This chain joins TRBV5-6 and TRBJ2-7; 7 bases align to TRBD1. The germline CDR1 and CDR2 sequences are SGHDT and YYEEEE. The CDR3 is 12 residues long. With 4 bases clipped from V and 4 bases from J, the junction kept 2 bases outside the gene matches. CDR3 sequence: CASSRDRYEQYF. DNA of the CDR3: TGTGCCAGCAGCAGGGACAGATACGAGCAGTACTTC.